The 13 T cell receptor beta chains given below trace back to one sample, sequenced in a study of T cell repertoires in cytomegalovirus infection. These receptors' antigens are unknown. One entry per CDR3 protein results from TCRdb running MiXCR on the reads. The profile shows around 340,000 distinct CDR3 sequences, approximately 32% of them singletons. The sequencing here drew on cultured PBMCs, taken from culture after CMV antigen stimulation. Receptors originate from a human donor in good health (CMV status not recorded). Some clones in this sample may be carry-over from other donors' samples.

The sample holds many counts of this clonotype. The chain has TRBV7-2 and TRBJ1-4, with TRBD1 matching over 7 bases. Germline CDR1 SGHTA, CDR2 FQGNSA. V gave up 2 bases and J gave up 4 bases; unmatched junction bases: 7. The CDR3 runs to 16 residues. The CDR3 sequence is CASSLPTGTVNEKLFF. The CDR3 nucleotides read TGTGCCAGCAGCTTACCCACCGGGACAGTTAATGAAAAACTGTTTTTT.

This clonotype has a handful of counts. This chain joins TRBV7-3 and TRBJ1-1; D gene unclear. This CDR3 is built from 13 residues. With 5 bases removed from V and 0 bases from J, the gap between germline ends came to 7 bases. Germline V gives CDR1 SGHTA, CDR2 FQGTGA. CDR3 nucleotides: TGTGCCAGCAGCGCTAAGCTGAACACTGAAGCTTTCTTT. Amino acid sequence: CASSAKLNTEAFF.

The chain uses TRBV7-2 and TRBJ1-6; maybe TRBD1 (5 bases). CDR1 and CDR2 from the germline V gene are SGHTA and FQGNSA. The V end lost 3 bases, the J end lost 8 bases, and 11 bases lay between the germline ends. The CDR3 has 14 amino acids. CDR3 loop: CASSLGPHDSPLHF. The CDR3, as DNA: TGTGCCAGCAGCTTGGGGCCGCATGATTCACCCCTCCACTTT.

J is TRBJ2-1 and V is TRBV19, with 7 bases lining up with TRBD2. The germline V gene has CDR1 LNHDA and CDR2 SQIVND (reference sequence). The ends lost 6 bases at V and 4 bases at J; junction bases unmatched: 21. This CDR3 spans 19 amino acids. CDR3 sequence (DNA): TGTGCCAGTAGGAGAGCGGGGAGGGCTATTTCACAGAAGTACAATGAGCAGTTCTTC. Encoded protein: CASRRAGRAISQKYNEQFF.

J is TRBJ2-7 and V is TRBV7-2, with 8 bases matching TRBD2. This CDR3 has 16 amino acids. CDR1 SGHTA and CDR2 FQGNSA come from the germline V gene. J lost 2 bases, V lost 6 bases, and 12 bases had no gene match. The CDR3 spells CASSSTLAGGPYEQYF. In DNA, the CDR3 is TGTGCCAGCAGTTCGACTCTAGCGGGTGGGCCCTACGAGCAGTACTTC.

This clonotype occurred many times. The V call is TRBV6-2 or TRBV6-3, the J call TRBJ2-1; weak D call: TRBD1 (6 bases). V was cut by 6 bases and J by 6 bases, with 12 bases left in between. The length of the CDR3 is 13 residues. The germline V gene encodes CDR1 MNHEY and CDR2 SVGEGT. The chain's CDR3 is CASSAGAPNEQFF. The CDR3 nucleotides are TGTGCCAGCAGCGCAGGGGCGCCCAATGAGCAGTTCTTC.

Points on this clonotype: An end of the junction does not agree with germline; a read error may underlie this. The chain employs TRBV7-8 and TRBJ2-1; possibly TRBD1 for D (6 bases). The CDR3 spans 13 residues. Germline lookup yields CDR1 SGHVS and CDR2 FQNEAQ. CDR3 nucleotide sequence: TGTGCCAGCAGCTCCCCTGGGGGCGTCGAGCAGCTCTTC. This encodes CASSSPGGVEQLF.

In this sample, this clonotype turned up once. The chain recombines TRBV19 with TRBJ2-1; tentative D call: TRBD1 (5 bases). CDR3 size: 13 residues. The V and J ends lost 6 bases and 7 bases respectively, with 13 bases between them. Germline values: CDR1 LNHDA, CDR2 SQIVND (reference sequence). The CDR3 nucleotides read TGTGCCAGTAGAAAGCCAGACAGAAATGAGCAGTTCTTC. Protein sequence: CASRKPDRNEQFF.

The chain recombines TRBV7-2 with TRBJ1-6; D is possibly TRBD1 (5 bases). CDR1 and CDR2 (germline): SGHTA, FQGNSA. Trimming cost V 1 base and J 0 bases, with 10 bases left between them. The CDR3 spans 17 residues. The CDR3, as DNA: TGTGCCAGCAGCTTAGGGGGCCCCGGCTCCTATAATTCACCCCTCCACTTT. Translated, it gives CASSLGGPGSYNSPLHF.

V usage is TRBV12-3 or TRBV12-4 and J usage is TRBJ2-5; D gene ambiguous. The V end was cut by 5 bases, the J end by 0 bases, with 13 bases between. The CDR3 length is 15 residues. The CDR3 nucleotides read TGTGCCAGCAGTCCACCTCCGCCGTACCAAGAGACCCAGTACTTC. Encoded protein: CASSPPPPYQETQYF.

The J gene is TRBJ2-7, the V gene TRBV6-1; the match to TRBD1 covers 8 bases. The CDR3 consists of 15 residues. The J segment lost 1 base and the V segment lost 2 bases, leaving 4 bases of the junction unmatched. Germline CDR1 reads MNHNS; CDR2 reads SASEGT. CDR3 region: CASSENWDRSYEQYF. Here the CDR3 DNA reads TGTGCCAGCAGTGAAAATTGGGACAGGTCCTACGAGCAGTACTTC.

The sample holds many counts of this clonotype. The V and J genes are TRBV4-1 and TRBJ2-6; either TRBD1 or TRBD2 may fit D (6 bases each). The CDR3 is made up of 18 amino acids. Trimming cost V 0 bases and J 4 bases, with 16 bases left between them. Germline V gene lookup returns CDR1 MGHRA and CDR2 YSYEKL. CDR3 protein: CASSQDGGLRRGANVLTF. The CDR3 DNA reads as TGCGCCAGCAGCCAAGATGGGGGGCTACGGCGAGGGGCCAACGTCCTGACTTTC.

CDR3 in amino acids: CASSEGSEEPQHF. CDR3 DNA sequence: TGTGCCAGCAGTGAGGGGTCCGAAGAGCCCCAGCATTTT. V and J are TRBV6-1 and TRBJ1-5; no definite D call. The CDR3 spans 13 residues. The V gene lost 3 bases and the J gene lost 8 bases, with 11 bases spanning the gap. CDR1 is MNHNS and CDR2 is SASEGT in the germline V gene.